A selection of T cell receptor beta chains follows, all from one sample in a study of blood T cell repertoires in COVID-19. The protocol was immunoSEQ multiplex PCR, while the TCRdb copy is restricted to in-frame clones and leaves out a portion. The data show some 70,000 clones, with approximately 90% seen just once and 6% to 9.5% held by the top ten. The sequencing sample was made of peripheral blood. Receptors originate from a human donor in a cohort sampled during active COVID-19. Both conserved end residues are part of each CDR3. D genes are given only for firm matches. Not all rows give a size; the values are once, few, many and, for expanded clones, a class.

v_gene: TRBV29-1; abundance: .; d_gene: TRBD1; j_gene: TRBJ1-3; CDR3nt: TGCAGCGTCCACGACAGGGCCGGAGGAAACACCATATATTTT; CDR3aa: CSVHDRAGGNTIYF
v_gene: TRBV5-1; abundance: .; d_gene: .; j_gene: TRBJ2-1; CDR3nt: TGCGCCAGCAGCGCAGGTCAATTATCCTACAATGAGCAGTTCTTC; CDR3aa: CASSAGQLSYNEQFF
v_gene: TRBV6-5; abundance: medium-sized; d_gene: TRBD1; j_gene: TRBJ1-2; CDR3nt: TGTGCCAGCAGTACGGGACAGGGAGCCTATGGCTACACCTTC; CDR3aa: CASSTGQGAYGYTF
v_gene: TRBV2; abundance: .; d_gene: .; j_gene: TRBJ1-4; CDR3nt: TGTGCCAGCAGGGAACCTACAGGGATGGAAAAACTGTTTTTT; CDR3aa: CASREPTGMEKLFF
v_gene: TRBV28; abundance: .; d_gene: .; j_gene: TRBJ2-7; CDR3nt: TGTGCCAGCAGTTTTTTCGGTCAGGAGGAATACGAGCAGTACTTC; CDR3aa: CASSFFGQEEYEQYF
v_gene: TRBV28; abundance: once; d_gene: .; j_gene: TRBJ2-7; CDR3nt: TGTGCCAGCAGTTTGGTCAGGGTCGATCACGAGCAGTACTTC; CDR3aa: CASSLVRVDHEQYF
v_gene: TRBV20-1; abundance: .; d_gene: .; j_gene: TRBJ1-4; CDR3nt: TGCAGTGCTAGTCCGGGACACCTAAATGAAAAACTGTTTTTT; CDR3aa: CSASPGHLNEKLFF
v_gene: TRBV3-1/TRBV3-2; abundance: .; d_gene: .; j_gene: TRBJ2-1; CDR3nt: TGTGCCAGCAGCCAAGTCCCACTATACAATGAGCAGTTCTTC; CDR3aa: CASSQVPLYNEQFF
v_gene: TRBV7-8; abundance: .; d_gene: TRBD2; j_gene: TRBJ2-7; CDR3nt: TGTGCCAGCAGCTTAGGAGGACTAGCGGGGTCCTACGAGCAGTACTTC; CDR3aa: CASSLGGLAGSYEQYF
v_gene: TRBV7-8; abundance: .; d_gene: .; j_gene: TRBJ1-1; CDR3nt: TGTGCCAGCAGCCCGAGGAACACTGAAGCTTTCTTT; CDR3aa: CASSPRNTEAFF
v_gene: TRBV19; abundance: .; d_gene: .; j_gene: TRBJ1-2; CDR3nt: TGTGCCAGTAGTATAGTTCTGGGAGGCAACTATGGCTACACCTTC; CDR3aa: CASSIVLGGNYGYTF
v_gene: TRBV7-9; abundance: .; d_gene: TRBD2; j_gene: TRBJ2-7; CDR3nt: TGTGCCAGCAGCTTAGCGATACTAGCGGGATCCAACGAGCAGTACTTC; CDR3aa: CASSLAILAGSNEQYF
v_gene: TRBV28; abundance: .; d_gene: .; j_gene: TRBJ1-2; CDR3nt: TGTGCCAGCAGTTCACAGGGAAACGGCTACACCTTC; CDR3aa: CASSSQGNGYTF
v_gene: TRBV7-3; abundance: .; d_gene: .; j_gene: TRBJ2-3; CDR3nt: TGTGCCAGCAGCTTAAGTAGCGTCGCGGGAGATACGCAGTATTTT; CDR3aa: CASSLSSVAGDTQYF
v_gene: TRBV5-6; abundance: .; d_gene: .; j_gene: TRBJ1-2; CDR3nt: TGTGCCAGCAGCCCCGGGCTGGGACTCGTTTCCTTGTGGGATGGCTACACCTTC; CDR3aa: CASSPGLGLVSLWDGYTF
v_gene: TRBV6-5; abundance: few; d_gene: .; j_gene: TRBJ1-5; CDR3nt: TGTGCCACCTCCGAAGACGATGGTCCGGGACAGCCCCAGCATTTT; CDR3aa: CATSEDDGPGQPQHF
v_gene: TRBV10-3; abundance: .; d_gene: TRBD1; j_gene: TRBJ2-3; CDR3nt: TGTGCCATCAGTGATATCCCGAGGGACAGGGACACAGATACGCAGTATTTT; CDR3aa: CAISDIPRDRDTDTQYF
v_gene: TRBV5-1; abundance: .; d_gene: TRBD2; j_gene: TRBJ2-1; CDR3nt: TGCGCCAGCAGCTTGGCCTCTAGCGGGGAAAATGAGCAGTTCTTC; CDR3aa: CASSLASSGENEQFF
v_gene: TRBV5-5; abundance: .; d_gene: TRBD1; j_gene: TRBJ1-2; CDR3nt: TGTGCCAGCAGCTTTAGACAGGGTGATGGCTACACCTTC; CDR3aa: CASSFRQGDGYTF
v_gene: TRBV10-1; abundance: .; d_gene: .; j_gene: TRBJ2-3; CDR3nt: TGCGCCAGCAGTGAGTTAGTCTCAGGACGGGAAGGGACAGATACGCAGTATTTT; CDR3aa: CASSELVSGREGTDTQYF
v_gene: TRBV10-3; abundance: .; d_gene: TRBD1; j_gene: TRBJ2-7; CDR3nt: TGTGCCATCAGATCCGACAGGGGAAGCTCAGCCTACGAGCAGTACTTC; CDR3aa: CAIRSDRGSSAYEQYF
v_gene: TRBV5-8; abundance: .; d_gene: .; j_gene: TRBJ1-1; CDR3nt: TGTGCCAGCAGCGTACAGGGAACCACTGAAGCTTTCTTT; CDR3aa: CASSVQGTTEAFF
v_gene: TRBV7-9; abundance: .; d_gene: TRBD1; j_gene: TRBJ2-2; CDR3nt: TGTGCCAGCAGCCCTGGACAGGGGGGGAACACCGGGGAGCTGTTTTTT; CDR3aa: CASSPGQGGNTGELFF
v_gene: TRBV4-3; abundance: .; d_gene: TRBD2; j_gene: TRBJ2-3; CDR3nt: TGCGCCAGTAGCAAAGAGGGTGGTCTAGCGGGAGATACGCAGTATTTT; CDR3aa: CASSKEGGLAGDTQYF
v_gene: TRBV4-1; abundance: .; d_gene: .; j_gene: TRBJ1-3; CDR3nt: TGCGCCAGCAGCCGTGGCGGGGACTCTGGAAACACCATATATTTT; CDR3aa: CASSRGGDSGNTIYF
v_gene: TRBV28; abundance: .; d_gene: TRBD2; j_gene: TRBJ2-1; CDR3nt: TGTGCCAGCAGGACTAGCGGGGCCTTACCCTACAATGAGCAGTTCTTC; CDR3aa: CASRTSGALPYNEQFF
v_gene: TRBV18; abundance: .; d_gene: .; j_gene: TRBJ2-7; CDR3nt: TGTGCCAGCTCACCTGGCCCCAGTTCCTACGAGCAGTACTTC; CDR3aa: CASSPGPSSYEQYF
v_gene: TRBV12-3/TRBV12-4; abundance: .; d_gene: TRBD1; j_gene: TRBJ1-2; CDR3nt: TGTGCCAGCAGTTTGACAGGGAACTATGGCTACACCTTC; CDR3aa: CASSLTGNYGYTF
v_gene: TRBV15; abundance: .; d_gene: TRBD2; j_gene: TRBJ2-1; CDR3nt: TGTGCCACCAGCAGAGATCCCCCGAGGCGGGAGGGCCATGAGCAGTTCTTC; CDR3aa: CATSRDPPRREGHEQFF
v_gene: TRBV4-3; abundance: .; d_gene: .; j_gene: TRBJ2-3; CDR3nt: TGCGCCAGCAGCCAAGGGCAGGGACAAGATAAGTATTTT; CDR3aa: CASSQGQGQDKYF
v_gene: TRBV19; abundance: .; d_gene: .; j_gene: TRBJ1-1; CDR3nt: TGTGCCAGTAGTATTTCAGGCATGAACACTGAAGCTTTCTTT; CDR3aa: CASSISGMNTEAFF
v_gene: TRBV6-1; abundance: .; d_gene: TRBD2; j_gene: TRBJ2-7; CDR3nt: TGTGCCAGCAGTGAAGCGCTGACTAGCGGGTACTACGAGCAGTACTTC; CDR3aa: CASSEALTSGYYEQYF
v_gene: TRBV5-1; abundance: .; d_gene: TRBD1; j_gene: TRBJ2-7; CDR3nt: TGCGCCAGCAGCAATCGTCAGGGGGTCTACGAGCAGTACTTC; CDR3aa: CASSNRQGVYEQYF
v_gene: TRBV2; abundance: .; d_gene: .; j_gene: TRBJ1-1; CDR3nt: TGTGCCAGCAAAGCGGAGGTATGGTTGAACACTGAAGCTTTCTTT; CDR3aa: CASKAEVWLNTEAFF
v_gene: TRBV6-1; abundance: .; d_gene: .; j_gene: TRBJ2-3; CDR3nt: TGTGCCAGCAGTGATTCTAGTATTTCTGGCACAGATACGCAGTATTTT; CDR3aa: CASSDSSISGTDTQYF
v_gene: TRBV11-2; abundance: .; d_gene: TRBD1; j_gene: TRBJ1-2; CDR3nt: TGTGCCAGCAGCTCAACGGGACAGGGGATCGGCTACACCTTC; CDR3aa: CASSSTGQGIGYTF